The present T cell receptor (beta chain) was sequenced within a study of T cells in Graves' hyperthyroidism and ophthalmopathy. This clonotype was observed at least ten times. As yet, its antigen is unknown. Study-wide points: Separating ophthalmopathy from stable hyperthyroidism was achieved by a 13 V-J model.

Amplification of TCR beta CDR3 regions used RNA as the template. With the HTBI primer set, the TCR CDR3 went through a first round of RT-PCR. MiXCR was run by TCRdb on the multiplex PCR reads, yielding one entry per CDR3 protein. The sample contains under 300,000 distinct CDR3 sequences, about 15% of which appear only once. Between the trimmed V and J ends, which lost 8 bases and 2 bases, there was a span of 5 bases. The V gene's germline CDR1 is MNHEY and CDR2 SMNVEV (reference sequence). This CDR3 spans 11 amino acids. The chain is built from TRBV27 and TRBJ2-3; the D is unclear. The clonotype originates from a woman aged 40 to 55 with Graves' hyperthyroidism that later progressed to Graves' ophthalmopathy. Source material: blood. CDR3 coding DNA: TGTGCCAGCGGAACCACAGATACGCAGTATTTT. Its protein product is CASGTTDTQYF.